This record concerns one T cell receptor (beta chain) sequence. The antigen is undetermined. PCR was performed using 60 Vbeta and 13 Jbeta primers. Per the authors' pipeline: Later, roughly 80 million unique TCR beta chains were counted in an analysis, and about 10 million of them were shared. The assay was immunoSEQ multiplex PCR, and TCRdb's table has in-frame clones only and misses some. The V and J calls and clone size come from that table; D and trimming were worked out from the DNA. The sample holds under 200,000 clones, 68% seen once. The sample is drawn from a study of cytomegalovirus exposure and HLA in healthy donors. Overall study findings and caveats: Per a prior analysis, the majority of TCR beta V segments were productive roughly 87% or roughly 30% of the time. Later analysis identified several of the most significant clusters that appeared linked to common viral pathogens. The study listed approximately 160 cytomegalovirus-associated TCR beta chains.

The CDR3 totals 13 residues. Trimming pared 4 bases from V and 1 base from J, leaving 7 bases between. This chain links TRBV6-7 with TRBJ1-2, with D possibly matching TRBD1 (5 bases). TRBV6-7 is treated as an ORF (open reading frame) with a function not yet certain. The sample was PBMCs. The sequence derives from a woman aged 18 to 35 in good health and CMV-seropositive. CDR3 sequence (DNA): TGTGCCAGCAGTTCAGGGTTTAACTATGGCTACACCTTC. Amino acid sequence: CASSSGFNYGYTF.